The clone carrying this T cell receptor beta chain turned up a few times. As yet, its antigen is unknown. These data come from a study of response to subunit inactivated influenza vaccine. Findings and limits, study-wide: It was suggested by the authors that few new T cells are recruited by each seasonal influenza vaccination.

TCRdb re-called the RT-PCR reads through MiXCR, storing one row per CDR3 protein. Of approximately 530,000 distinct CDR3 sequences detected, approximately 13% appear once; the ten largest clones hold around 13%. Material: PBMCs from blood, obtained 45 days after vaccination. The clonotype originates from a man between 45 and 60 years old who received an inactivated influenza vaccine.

The CDR3 loop is CASSLESGTRASYTF. The CDR3 DNA reads TGCGCCAGCAGCTTGGAATCAGGGACAAGAGCGAGCTACACCTTC. The V gene is TRBV5-1, the J gene TRBJ1-2, with D possibly matching TRBD1 (6 bases). The CDR3 is made up of 15 amino acids. The germline V gene has CDR1 SGHRS and CDR2 YFSETQ. The V end was cut by 0 bases, the J end by 9 bases, with 18 bases between.